A selection of T cell receptor beta chains follows, all from one sample in a study of CD8 T cells in ankylosing spondylitis. TCRdb redid the calling of the 5' RACE reads with MiXCR, one entry per CDR3 protein. In the table there are 250,000 to 300,000 distinct CDR3 sequences, roughly 20% of which are singletons. The sample taken for sequencing was blood, either unsorted or a sorted T cell fraction (not recorded which). The origin of the receptors is a male donor with ankylosing spondylitis or in good health (not recorded which). Both conserved end residues are part of each CDR3. The D gene is left open where the match is weak. Not every row has a clone size; where given, it reads once, few, many or a size class.

d_gene: -; v_gene: TRBV28; abundance: few; j_gene: TRBJ1-1; CDR3nt: TGTGCCAGCACCTCCCCCGGGTTGGGGCCGAACACTGAAGCTTTCTTT; CDR3aa: CASTSPGLGPNTEAFF
d_gene: TRBD1; v_gene: TRBV20-1; abundance: many; j_gene: TRBJ1-5; CDR3nt: TGCAGTGCTAGAGATTGGAAGACAGGGAACGATCAGCCCCAGCATTTT; CDR3aa: CSARDWKTGNDQPQHF
d_gene: -; v_gene: TRBV6-1; abundance: -; j_gene: TRBJ2-5; CDR3nt: TGTGCCAGCGCCGCGGGCTTGGAGACCCAGTACTTC; CDR3aa: CASAAGLETQYF
d_gene: -; v_gene: TRBV12-3/TRBV12-4; abundance: -; j_gene: TRBJ1-5; CDR3nt: TGTGCCAGCAGGGGGACCCTTAGCAATCAGCCCCAGCATTTT; CDR3aa: CASRGTLSNQPQHF
d_gene: TRBD1; v_gene: TRBV12-3/TRBV12-4; abundance: -; j_gene: TRBJ1-4; CDR3nt: TGTGCCAGCAGTTTAAGGACAGGGGGCTTGGACGAAAAACTGTTTTTT; CDR3aa: CASSLRTGGLDEKLFF
d_gene: TRBD2; v_gene: TRBV10-3; abundance: -; j_gene: TRBJ2-1; CDR3nt: TGTGCCATCAGAGAACTAGCGGGAGGGAGGGATGAGCAGTTCTTC; CDR3aa: CAIRELAGGRDEQFF
d_gene: -; v_gene: TRBV12-3/TRBV12-4; abundance: few; j_gene: TRBJ1-1; CDR3nt: TGTGCCAGCACCGAACTAGGGGAGAAGAGGGCTGAAGCTTTCTTT; CDR3aa: CASTELGEKRAEAFF
d_gene: TRBD2; v_gene: TRBV25-1; abundance: -; j_gene: TRBJ2-1; CDR3nt: TGTGCCAGCGGCCGGGAGGGGCGATCTCAGTTCTTC; CDR3aa: CASGREGRSQFF
d_gene: TRBD2; v_gene: TRBV19; abundance: few; j_gene: TRBJ2-1; CDR3nt: TGTGCCAGTAGTATAGAGGCTAGCGGGAGCAATGAGCAGTTCTTC; CDR3aa: CASSIEASGSNEQFF
d_gene: -; v_gene: TRBV4-1; abundance: many; j_gene: TRBJ1-5; CDR3nt: TGCGCCAGCAGCCAAGAGTTATCGGGAAATCAGCCCCAGCATTTT; CDR3aa: CASSQELSGNQPQHF
d_gene: -; v_gene: TRBV20-1; abundance: -; j_gene: TRBJ2-1; CDR3nt: TGCAGTGCTAGAGATCTCCTAGCAGTCTACAATGAGCAGTTCTTC; CDR3aa: CSARDLLAVYNEQFF
d_gene: TRBD1; v_gene: TRBV12-3/TRBV12-4; abundance: many; j_gene: TRBJ1-3; CDR3nt: TGTGCCAGCAGCAACTACAGGGGGCCCGGAAACACCATATATTTT; CDR3aa: CASSNYRGPGNTIYF
d_gene: -; v_gene: TRBV6-1; abundance: many; j_gene: TRBJ2-3; CDR3nt: TGTGCCAGCAGTGTAGGGGGTTTGGTCATGGATACGCAGTATTTT; CDR3aa: CASSVGGLVMDTQYF
d_gene: -; v_gene: TRBV20-1; abundance: many; j_gene: TRBJ2-5; CDR3nt: TGCAGTGCTAGAGATCAGCAGGGGTTTGGGACCCAGTACTTC; CDR3aa: CSARDQQGFGTQYF
d_gene: TRBD1; v_gene: TRBV5-6; abundance: -; j_gene: TRBJ1-6; CDR3nt: TGTGCCAGCAGATGGGGACAGGGGATTAATTCACCCCTCCACTTT; CDR3aa: CASRWGQGINSPLHF
d_gene: -; v_gene: TRBV4-2; abundance: -; j_gene: TRBJ2-3; CDR3nt: TGTGCCAGCAGCCAAGATCCGGGGGTCACAGATACGCAGTATTTT; CDR3aa: CASSQDPGVTDTQYF
d_gene: -; v_gene: TRBV9; abundance: few; j_gene: TRBJ1-6; CDR3nt: TGTGCCAGCAGCTTCCGGGAAGATAATTCACCCCTCCACTTT; CDR3aa: CASSFREDNSPLHF
d_gene: -; v_gene: TRBV9; abundance: few; j_gene: TRBJ1-6; CDR3nt: TGTGCCAGCAGCGTAAGTCAGAGCAATTCACCCCTCCACTTT; CDR3aa: CASSVSQSNSPLHF
d_gene: TRBD2; v_gene: TRBV19; abundance: many; j_gene: TRBJ2-1; CDR3nt: TGTGCCAGTACCCTGGGACTAGCGGGGACCTACAATGAGCAGTTCTTC; CDR3aa: CASTLGLAGTYNEQFF
d_gene: -; v_gene: TRBV3-1; abundance: -; j_gene: TRBJ2-2; CDR3nt: TGTGCCAGCAGTCCACCTTTGGACTACACCGGGGAGCTGTTTTTT; CDR3aa: CASSPPLDYTGELFF
d_gene: -; v_gene: TRBV9; abundance: -; j_gene: TRBJ1-1; CDR3nt: TGTGCCAGCAGCGTAGGAGGCGCGGGGGCCATGAACACTGAAGCTTTCTTT; CDR3aa: CASSVGGAGAMNTEAFF
d_gene: TRBD1; v_gene: TRBV7-8; abundance: many; j_gene: TRBJ2-1; CDR3nt: TGTGCCAGCACCTCCTACAGGGGTCCGACCTACAATGAGCAGTTCTTC; CDR3aa: CASTSYRGPTYNEQFF
d_gene: -; v_gene: TRBV20-1; abundance: -; j_gene: TRBJ1-4; CDR3nt: TGCAGTGCTAGCCCCAGAACGAGGAGGGATGAAAAACTGTTTTTT; CDR3aa: CSASPRTRRDEKLFF
d_gene: TRBD1; v_gene: TRBV20-1; abundance: few; j_gene: TRBJ2-5; CDR3nt: TGCAGTGCTCAGGACAGGGGATGGGAGACCCAGTACTTC; CDR3aa: CSAQDRGWETQYF
d_gene: -; v_gene: TRBV7-2; abundance: -; j_gene: TRBJ1-5; CDR3nt: TGTGCCAGCAGCTTATCCAGGAATCCTACCAATCAGCCCCAGCATTTT; CDR3aa: CASSLSRNPTNQPQHF
d_gene: -; v_gene: TRBV19; abundance: few; j_gene: TRBJ2-2; CDR3nt: TGTGCCAGTACTAGGGGGGCCGGGGAGCTGTTTTTT; CDR3aa: CASTRGAGELFF
d_gene: -; v_gene: TRBV27; abundance: -; j_gene: TRBJ1-6; CDR3nt: TGTGCCAGCAGTTTCGACACCGGGGATTCACCCCTCCACTTT; CDR3aa: CASSFDTGDSPLHF
d_gene: TRBD1; v_gene: TRBV29-1; abundance: many; j_gene: TRBJ1-1; CDR3nt: TGCAGCGTTCGACAGGGGTCGGGGACTGAAGCTTTCTTT; CDR3aa: CSVRQGSGTEAFF
d_gene: -; v_gene: TRBV5-1; abundance: few; j_gene: TRBJ1-6; CDR3nt: TGCGCCAGCAGCTTGGACCCCTCGGGGGGGCAGTCACCCCTCCACTTT; CDR3aa: CASSLDPSGGQSPLHF
d_gene: TRBD1; v_gene: TRBV5-1; abundance: -; j_gene: TRBJ2-1; CDR3nt: TGCGCCAGCAGCCGGGACAGGGGTTGGAATGAGCAGTTCTTC; CDR3aa: CASSRDRGWNEQFF
d_gene: TRBD1; v_gene: TRBV27; abundance: -; j_gene: TRBJ1-6; CDR3nt: TGTGCCAGCCGACAGGGTAGGGATTCACCCCTCCACTTT; CDR3aa: CASRQGRDSPLHF
d_gene: TRBD2; v_gene: TRBV11-2; abundance: few; j_gene: TRBJ2-1; CDR3nt: TGTGCCAGCAGCTTAGTTCCTATAGCGGGGGGACTATACAATGAGCAGTTCTTC; CDR3aa: CASSLVPIAGGLYNEQFF
d_gene: -; v_gene: TRBV29-1; abundance: many; j_gene: TRBJ1-1; CDR3nt: TGCAGCGTCATGAGAGGGATTAACACTGAAGCTTTCTTT; CDR3aa: CSVMRGINTEAFF
d_gene: -; v_gene: TRBV30; abundance: few; j_gene: TRBJ2-3; CDR3nt: TGTGCCTGGGGAACCCATGGACCGGGAGATACGCAGTATTTT; CDR3aa: CAWGTHGPGDTQYF
d_gene: -; v_gene: TRBV7-3; abundance: few; j_gene: TRBJ2-1; CDR3nt: TGTGCCAGCAGCCTCGGGTCTGGTGCCCTAACAAATGAGCAGTTCTTC; CDR3aa: CASSLGSGALTNEQFF
d_gene: -; v_gene: TRBV5-1; abundance: few; j_gene: TRBJ1-2; CDR3nt: TGCGCCAGCAGCTCCCCGGACAGATCTGGCTACACCTTC; CDR3aa: CASSSPDRSGYTF
d_gene: TRBD1; v_gene: TRBV6-5; abundance: few; j_gene: TRBJ1-2; CDR3nt: TGTGCCAGCCGTACCCGGTGGGACAGGCGTTGGGATGGCTACACCTTC; CDR3aa: CASRTRWDRRWDGYTF
d_gene: -; v_gene: TRBV12-3/TRBV12-4; abundance: few; j_gene: TRBJ1-6; CDR3nt: TGTGCCAGCAGTCAAGACAGAGCCTATAATTCACCCCTCCACTTT; CDR3aa: CASSQDRAYNSPLHF
d_gene: -; v_gene: TRBV6-1; abundance: -; j_gene: TRBJ1-5; CDR3nt: TGTGCCAGCAGCGGGCATGTCAGGAATCAGCCCCAGCATTTT; CDR3aa: CASSGHVRNQPQHF
d_gene: -; v_gene: TRBV2; abundance: few; j_gene: TRBJ1-4; CDR3nt: TGTGCCAGCAGAACAAGGCAGGGACTTGTGGAAAAACTGTTTTTT; CDR3aa: CASRTRQGLVEKLFF
d_gene: TRBD1; v_gene: TRBV2; abundance: -; j_gene: TRBJ2-2; CDR3nt: TGTACCATCAGTCAGTCACGGGACAGGGGGGTCTATGGTACCGGGGAGCTGTTTTTT; CDR3aa: CTISQSRDRGVYGTGELFF
d_gene: -; v_gene: TRBV24-1; abundance: -; j_gene: TRBJ2-2; CDR3nt: TGTGCCACCATGGACAGACACACCGGGGAGCTGTTTTTT; CDR3aa: CATMDRHTGELFF
d_gene: TRBD2; v_gene: TRBV5-1; abundance: -; j_gene: TRBJ2-1; CDR3nt: TGCGCCAGCAGCCCCTCGGGACTAGCGGGAACGGATGAGCAGTTCTTC; CDR3aa: CASSPSGLAGTDEQFF
d_gene: TRBD2; v_gene: TRBV10-3; abundance: -; j_gene: TRBJ2-3; CDR3nt: TGTGCCATCAGTCTGCGGGAGAACACAGATACGCAGTATTTT; CDR3aa: CAISLRENTDTQYF